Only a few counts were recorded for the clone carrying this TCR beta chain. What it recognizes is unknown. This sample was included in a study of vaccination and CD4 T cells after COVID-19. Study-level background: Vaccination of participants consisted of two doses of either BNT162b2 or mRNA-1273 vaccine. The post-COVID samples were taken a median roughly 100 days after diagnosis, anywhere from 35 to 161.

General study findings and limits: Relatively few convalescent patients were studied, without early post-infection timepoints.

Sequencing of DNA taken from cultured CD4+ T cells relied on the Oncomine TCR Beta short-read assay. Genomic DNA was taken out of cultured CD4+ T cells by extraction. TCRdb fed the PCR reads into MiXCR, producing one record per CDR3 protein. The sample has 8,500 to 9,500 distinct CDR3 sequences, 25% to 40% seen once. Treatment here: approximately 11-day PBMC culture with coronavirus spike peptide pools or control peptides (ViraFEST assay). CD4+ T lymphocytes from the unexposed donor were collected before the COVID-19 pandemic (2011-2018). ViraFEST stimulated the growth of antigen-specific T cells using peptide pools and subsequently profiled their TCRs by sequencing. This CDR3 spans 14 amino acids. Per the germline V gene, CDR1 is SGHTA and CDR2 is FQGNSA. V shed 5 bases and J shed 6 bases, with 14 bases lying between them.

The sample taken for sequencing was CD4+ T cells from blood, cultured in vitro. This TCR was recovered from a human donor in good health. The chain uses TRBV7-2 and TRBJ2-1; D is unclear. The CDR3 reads CASSRPGPGNEQFF. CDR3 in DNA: TGTGCCAGCAGCCGACCCGGGCCCGGCAATGAGCAGTTCTTC.